The clone carrying this T cell receptor (beta chain) appeared a single time. The antigen is undetermined. The data were obtained in a study of blood T cells in healthy people across ages. Primed by a sample-barcoded 5' primer and a J-beta primer mix, a second PCR proceeded for 7 to 11 cycles. A 12-random-nucleotide template-switch adaptor tagged each cDNA molecule. TCRdb independently ran MiXCR on the 5' RACE reads; one entry per CDR3 protein. The profile shows 700,000 to 850,000 distinct CDR3 sequences, about 53% of them singletons. General study results and limits: Among long-lived donors, naive CD4+ cells were more numerous and diversity higher than in aged donors.

The ends were cut back, 1 base at V and 8 bases at J, with 17 bases in the middle. Germline V gene sequence: CDR1 SEHNR, CDR2 FQNEAQ (reference sequence). CDR3 length: 15 amino acids. The donors, aged roughly 6 to 95, were healthy Caucasians from Russia. Isolation yielded PBMCs, at least 7 million per sample, in every case. V is TRBV7-9 and J is TRBJ1-2; D is undetermined. The sequenced sample was blood. This clonotype originated in a man at least 80 years old in good health. The CDR3 loop is CASSLGRFRLRGYTF. The CDR3 DNA sequence: TGTGCCAGCAGCTTAGGACGGTTCCGGCTCCGGGGCTACACCTTC. Looking up the rest from reference TRBV7-9 and TRBJ1-2 gives the full variable domain: DTGVSQNPRHKITKRGQNVTFRCDPISEHNRLYWYRQTLGQGPEFLTYFQNEAQLEKSRLLSDRFSAERPKGSFSTLEIQRTEQGDSAMYLCASSLGRFRLRGYTFGSGTRLTVV.